What follows is one TCR beta chain and its context. Its cognate antigen is unknown. The sample is drawn from a study of CD8 T cells in acute hepatitis C reinfection. Findings of the study overall: Preferential TRBV04 and TRBV06 usage appeared in all groups and was not explained by the naive pool. Chronically infected subjects had no follow-up NS3-1073 repertoires. Regardless of outcome, roughly 13 public clonotypes appeared, one using V04-02/J02-02.

Sequencing used immunoSEQ multiplex PCR; TCRdb keeps in-frame clones, though not all of them. The repertoire holds approximately 39,000 clones, with approximately 87% as singletons. Documented time point: naive CD8 control sorted from an acute-time-point sample. A positive HCV RNA or antibody test following a negative test within 24 weeks defined acute primary infection. This CDR3 region has 14 residues. The V gene lost 1 base and the J gene lost 1 base, with 7 bases spanning the gap. CDR1 and CDR2 from the germline V gene are SEHNR and FQNEAQ (reference sequence). The V gene is TRBV7-9, the J gene TRBJ2-5; D call uncertain. This clonotype originated in a young man with chronic hepatitis C. The specimen was naive CD8+ T cells from PBMCs. The CDR3 coding sequence is TGTGCCAGCAGCTTAGGACCGAGCCAAGAGACCCAGTACTTC. Protein: CASSLGPSQETQYF.